This TCR beta chain was sequenced in a study of blood T cell repertoires in COVID-19. For the study at large: Acute-phase and convalescent COVID-19 samples originated in the United States, Italy and Spain. From T cells, B-cell-depleted T cells, or PBMCs came the material, which was cDNA or gDNA.

The CDR3 spans 14 residues. CDR1 is LGHNT and CDR2 is FRNRAP in the germline V gene. V was shortened by 5 bases and J by 4 bases, with 12 bases between the two germline ends. In the authors' workflow: Quantification of nucleated cells was approximated via reference gene primer amplification. Sequencing was performed with immunoSEQ multiplex PCR; in TCRdb, only in-frame clones are kept and a portion is missing. V and J calls and clone size are given by that table; D and trimming were obtained from the DNA. Here the sample spans fewer than 500,000 clones, around 90% being singletons. Seattle's cohort entered during active infection and was followed longitudinally.

The specimen was peripheral blood. The sequence derives from a man between 18 and 29 years old with COVID-19, enrolled during active disease. The chain couples TRBV12-5 to TRBJ1-3; a possible D gene is TRBD1 (6 bases). Here the CDR3 reads CASGRGQPGNTIYF. In DNA form, the CDR3 reads TGTGCTAGTGGTCGGGGACAACCGGGAAACACCATATATTTT.